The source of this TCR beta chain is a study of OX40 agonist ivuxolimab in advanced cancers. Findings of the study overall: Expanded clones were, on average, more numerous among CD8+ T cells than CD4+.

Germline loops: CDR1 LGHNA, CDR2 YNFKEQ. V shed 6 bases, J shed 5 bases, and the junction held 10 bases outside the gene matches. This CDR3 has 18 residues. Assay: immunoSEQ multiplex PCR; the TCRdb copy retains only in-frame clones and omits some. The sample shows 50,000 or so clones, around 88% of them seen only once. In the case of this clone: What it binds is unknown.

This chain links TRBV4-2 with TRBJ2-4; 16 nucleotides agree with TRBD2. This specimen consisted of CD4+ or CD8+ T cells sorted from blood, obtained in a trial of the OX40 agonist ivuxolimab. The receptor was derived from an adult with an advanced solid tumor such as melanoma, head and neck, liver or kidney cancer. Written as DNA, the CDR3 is TGTGCCAGCAGTTTTCTTGGGACTAGCGGGGGGGCCGAAAACATTCAGTACTTC. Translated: CASSFLGTSGGAENIQYF.